The entry below describes one T cell receptor (beta chain). CDR3 size: 15 residues. Trimming removed 2 bases at V and 2 bases at J, with 10 bases between. Germline V CDR1 and CDR2: MNHNS, SASEGT. The data derive from a study of shared clonotypes between healthy human individuals. Generated by immunoSEQ multiplex PCR, the TCRdb table keeps only in-frame clones and is missing some. The table shows under 1,900,000 clones, with 98% occurring only once. The sequence was obtained from a young man in good health. The rearrangement joins TRBV6-1 to TRBJ2-1; D uncertain. The specimen was naive CD4+ T cells sorted from blood. Subset noted: CD45RA+ positively selected. The CDR3 DNA sequence: TGTGCCAGCAGTGAACAGAGTATACCCTACAATGAGCAGTTCTTC. It specifies CASSEQSIPYNEQFF.